This note documents a single T cell receptor (beta chain) sequence. The specificity of this receptor is unknown. No base-level quality is on record; no much larger clone is a single base apart. The data belong to a study of shared T cell receptors in the human thymus (dated by TCRdb to about 2021). General notes on the study: The study investigated the way shared, self-reactive T-cell receptor alpha chains are produced in the human thymus.

Receptor libraries were prepared by the immunoSEQ multiplex PCR assay. TCRdb took this table from immuneACCESS and kept in-frame rearrangements with V and J called. Such tables lack part of the clones; where checked against another copy, unresolved V genes explain under half of the gap, and the rest is unexplained. The sample data list approximately 490,000 clones, and approximately 80% of these were observed just once. The ten top clones hold about 0.013% of the sample. CDR1 LGHNA and CDR2 YNFKEQ are derived from the germline V gene. The CDR3 runs 14 amino acids, cysteine and phenylalanine included. Just the 42-base CDR3 DNA is kept, in frame starting at base 1. V and J are trimmed by 3 bases and 9 bases, and the gene matches miss 6 bases of the junction. The same data also contributed to another study, on human thymus T cells. As the second publication notes: The donors were immunologically healthy infants in Finland who had open corrective cardiac surgery for congenital heart defects. The thymus tissue came from surgical resects taken out during corrective cardiac surgery. Usage of V and J gene segments appeared to be biased in both the thymic and the peripheral blood repertoires. According to the related research, thymic TCR repertoires were highly overlapping among unrelated individuals. The study characterized TCR alpha and beta repertoires from roughly 8 infant thymus samples and a few related peripheral blood samples. The infant donors were roughly 6 to 250 days old, and the cohort included roughly six males and two females. Thymocytes were freed from the tissue by mechanical means and kept at -70 degrees C as pellets of roughly 9-33 million cells. A QIAsymphony instrument was used to extract genomic DNA from frozen cell pellets. TCRB and TCRAD loci were amplified from a standardized quantity of quality-controlled genomic DNA using the immunoSEQ multiplex PCR assay. Amplicons spanned the V(D)J region at a length sufficient to cover the CDR3 and identify V and J genes. The commercial immunoSEQ service was used to sequence amplicons on an Illumina platform. Primer bias and sequencing errors were corrected as previously described, and TCRAD and TCRB were defined on the basis of the IMGT database. The repertoires were analysed using immunoSEQ Analyzer 3.0 and VDJTools for basic statistics, V/J segment usage, diversity estimates, rarefaction and pairwise overlap. Diversity was estimated using the Chao1, ChaoE, Efron-Thisted, Shannon and inverse Simpson indices, and was also estimated on datasets down-sampled to the size of the smallest sample. For repertoire overlap, CDR3 nucleotide sequence, V gene and J gene had to match strictly, and clustering was done by Jaccard-based multidimensional scaling. On average, thymus samples gave about 750,000 unique TCRB clonotypes, whereas blood samples gave roughly 80,000.

Sequencing used thymocytes. The sequence came from a boy under two years old with a congenital heart defect. Donor details come from another sample of the same person, matched by shared clones. Recombination joined TRBV4-2 with TRBJ2-1; TRBD2 matches 9 bases in the middle. The CDR3 is CASSQLSGRSEQFF. The sequenced DNA: TGTGCCAGCAGCCAGCTTAGCGGGAGAAGTGAGCAGTTCTTC.